This is a list of T cell receptor beta chains from one sample in a study of blood T cell repertoires in COVID-19. Method: immunoSEQ multiplex PCR; TCRdb's copy keeps in-frame clones and lacks some. In the table there are roughly 30,000 clones, about 80% of which are singletons. Material: peripheral blood. The receptors here all came from a man between 65 and 79 years old with active COVID-19. CDR3s include the opening cysteine and the closing phenylalanine or tryptophan. A D gene is named only where the DNA matches it firmly. Clone size is stated in some rows and not others, as once, few, many or a class when expanded.

j_gene	abundance	d_gene	v_gene	CDR3nt	CDR3aa
TRBJ2-5	NA	NA	TRBV7-2	TGTGCCAGCAGCTTATGGCGGGCGGAGACCCAGTACTTC	CASSLWRAETQYF
TRBJ1-1	NA	NA	TRBV5-4	TGTGCCAGCAGCTTGGCCCGGGGACAAAACACTGAAGCTTTCTTT	CASSLARGQNTEAFF
TRBJ1-5	NA	NA	TRBV5-1	TGCGCCAGCAGCTTGGGGGGCGCGGGCAATCAGCCCCAGCATTTT	CASSLGGAGNQPQHF
TRBJ1-1	NA	NA	TRBV5-1	TGCGCCAGCAGCTTGGGGACGACAGTAAGGAACACTGAAGCTTTCTTT	CASSLGTTVRNTEAFF
TRBJ2-3	NA	NA	TRBV7-9	TGTGCCAGCAGCTCAGCGCGAGCAGATACGCAGTATTTT	CASSSARADTQYF
TRBJ2-7	NA	TRBD1	TRBV9	TGTGCCAGCAGCTACACCGGGACAGGGGACGAGCAGTACTTC	CASSYTGTGDEQYF
TRBJ2-2	NA	NA	TRBV27	TGTGCCAGCAGTTTCAGCGCCGGCTACGGGGAGCTGTTTTTT	CASSFSAGYGELFF
TRBJ1-5	NA	TRBD1	TRBV18	TGTGCCAGCTCACCTGCGGGCAGGGGGCTGAATAGCAATCAGCCCCAGCATTTT	CASSPAGRGLNSNQPQHF
TRBJ2-5	NA	TRBD1	TRBV10-1	TGCGCCAGCCCTGGGACCGGGACAGGGCCTTCTAAGGGAAAGACCCAGTACTTC	CASPGTGTGPSKGKTQYF
TRBJ1-6	few	NA	TRBV19	TGTGCCAGTTCCGGAGGGTCACCCCTCCACTTT	CASSGGSPLHF
TRBJ2-2	NA	NA	TRBV19	TGTGCCAGTAGCCCCAGAAGTGACACCGGGGAGCTGTTTTTT	CASSPRSDTGELFF
TRBJ1-2	NA	TRBD1	TRBV18	TGTGCCAGCTCACCAACTCCTCAGGGGGCTGGTAACTATGGCTACACCTTC	CASSPTPQGAGNYGYTF
TRBJ2-5	NA	TRBD2	TRBV7-2	TGTGCCAGCAGCTTAGGAGGGACTAGCGGGGTCCGAGAGACCCAGTACTTC	CASSLGGTSGVRETQYF
TRBJ2-7	NA	NA	TRBV4-3	TGCGCCAGCAGCTGGGAGGTTGGGACCTACGAGCAGTACTTC	CASSWEVGTYEQYF
TRBJ1-5	NA	NA	TRBV30	TGTGCCTGGGGGAAAGGGGGTAGCAATCAGCCCCAGCATTTT	CAWGKGGSNQPQHF
TRBJ1-5	NA	NA	TRBV5-1	TGCGCCAGCAGCTGGACGGGGGAGAGAAGTCAGCCCCAGCATTTT	CASSWTGERSQPQHF
TRBJ1-2	NA	NA	TRBV2	TGTGCCAGCAGCGAGGACAGCGGCTATGGCTACACCTTC	CASSEDSGYGYTF
TRBJ2-5	few	TRBD2	TRBV3-1/TRBV3-2	TGTGCCAGCAGCCAAGGGATCGGGACTAGCCAAGAGACCCAGTACTTC	CASSQGIGTSQETQYF
TRBJ1-1	NA	TRBD1	TRBV18	TGTGCCAGCTCGACAGGGGGCGCTGAAGCTTTCTTT	CASSTGGAEAFF
TRBJ2-2	NA	TRBD1	TRBV24-1	TGTGCCACCAGTGATGTAACAGGGGGCTTGGGCACCGGGGAGCTGTTTTTT	CATSDVTGGLGTGELFF
TRBJ1-1	once	NA	TRBV5-4	TGTGCCAGCAGCTTGGCCGGCAGGGCTGAAGCTTTCTTT	CASSLAGRAEAFF
TRBJ2-5	NA	NA	TRBV11-3	TGTGCCAGCAGCTTAGGACCCTGGACCGGGAGAGGGGAGACCCAGTACTTC	CASSLGPWTGRGETQYF
TRBJ1-1	NA	NA	TRBV11-3	TGTGCCAGCAGCTTTACAGGGGAAGCTTTCTTT	CASSFTGEAFF
TRBJ1-4	once	NA	TRBV29-1	TGCAGCGCCGGGGGGGTTAATGAAAAACTGTTTTTT	CSAGGVNEKLFF
TRBJ2-3	NA	TRBD2	TRBV10-3	TGTGCCATCAGGGGTAGCGGGGGGAGAATCACAGATACGCAGTATTTT	CAIRGSGGRITDTQYF
TRBJ2-2	NA	TRBD2	TRBV24-1	TGTGCCATTGGTAGCGGGGGCCGGGCCGGGGAGCTGTTTTTT	CAIGSGGRAGELFF
TRBJ2-2	NA	NA	TRBV19	TGTGCCAGTAGTCTGGGGCCTGGGGCCGGGGAGCTGTTTTTT	CASSLGPGAGELFF
TRBJ2-7	NA	TRBD1	TRBV25-1	TGTGCCAGCAGTGGGTGGACAGGGCCCTCCTACGAGCAGTACTTC	CASSGWTGPSYEQYF
TRBJ1-5	NA	NA	TRBV10-1	TGCGCCAGGGCGACAGGTAGCAATCAGCCCCAGCATTTT	CARATGSNQPQHF
TRBJ1-6	NA	TRBD1	TRBV9	TGTGCCAGCAGCGTAGACCCGACAGGGCCGAATTCACCCCTCCACTTT	CASSVDPTGPNSPLHF
TRBJ2-1	once	TRBD1	TRBV10-2	TGCGCCAGCAGTGGGATCCGGGACAGGGAAAATGAGCAGTTCTTC	CASSGIRDRENEQFF
TRBJ1-5	NA	NA	TRBV2	TGTGCCAGCAGTGATTCAGTTCATGATCAGCCCCAGCATTTT	CASSDSVHDQPQHF
TRBJ2-7	few	NA	TRBV7-8	TGTGCCAGCAGCCCTCCGCAGGGGTTGGGGCGCTACGAGCAGTACTTC	CASSPPQGLGRYEQYF